Following are 17 T cell receptor beta chains from one sample sequenced in a study of siplizumab effects on memory and regulatory T cells. Sequencing used immunoSEQ multiplex PCR; TCRdb keeps in-frame clones, though not all of them. The sample lists 55,000 to 65,000 clones; around 98% were seen once. The sequenced material came from naive CD8+ T cells sorted from blood. The source of these receptors is a human donor in good health.

The chain couples TRBV5-5 to TRBJ2-7; D gene ambiguous. Germline V lookup: CDR1 SGHKS, CDR2 YYEKEE (reference sequence). V lost 2 bases to trimming and J lost 1 base, with 1 base between them. The CDR3 runs 11 residues. The CDR3 spells CASSFSYEQYF. The CDR3 DNA reads TGTGCCAGCAGCTTTTCCTACGAGCAGTACTTC. Looking up the rest from reference TRBV5-5 and TRBJ2-7 gives the full variable domain: DAGVTQSPTHLIKTRGQQVTLRCSPISGHKSVSWYQQVLGQGPQFIFQYYEKEERGRGNFPDRFSARQFPNYSSELNVNALLLGDSALYLCASSFSYEQYFGPGTRLTVT.

The chain is built from TRBV4-3 and TRBJ1-4; D is unclear. The CDR3 sequence is 15 residues long. Per the germline V gene, CDR1 is LGHNA and CDR2 is YSLEER. Between the trimmed V and J ends, which lost 5 bases and 0 bases, there was a span of 10 bases. DNA of the CDR3: TGCGCCAGCAGCTCTGCTCTCGCAACTAATGAAAAACTGTTTTTT. Protein: CASSSALATNEKLFF.

The chain recombines TRBV6-1 with TRBJ2-2; D is possibly TRBD1 (5 bases). This CDR3 comprises 13 residues. V lost 5 bases, J lost 6 bases, and 10 bases lay in between. Germline CDR1 MNHNS, CDR2 SASEGT. The DNA for the CDR3 is TGTGCCAGCAGTTTGCAGGGTTCCGGGGAGCTGTTTTTT. As protein: CASSLQGSGELFF.

The chain is built from TRBV6-5 and TRBJ2-1; D might be TRBD2 (5 bases). The CDR3 sequence is 11 residues long. Germline assignment: CDR1 MNHEY and CDR2 SVGAGI. V shed 8 bases and J shed 7 bases, with 9 bases lying between them. CDR3 in DNA: TGTGCCAGCGGGGAGATGAATGAGCAGTTCTTC. It encodes CASGEMNEQFF.

The chain combines TRBV5-4 with TRBJ2-5, with TRBD1 identical over 8 bases. CDR3 length: 15 amino acids. The ends lost 4 bases at V and 5 bases at J; junction bases unmatched: 10. Germline V gene data show CDR1 as SGHNT and CDR2 as YYREEE (reference sequence). CDR3 sequence: CASSPRTGMGETQYF. The CDR3 nucleotides read TGTGCCAGCAGCCCACGGACAGGGATGGGGGAGACCCAGTACTTC.

In DNA, the CDR3 is TGTGCCAGCAGCCTAATTGGGGGGCGACACGAGCAGTACTTC. As protein: CASSLIGGRHEQYF. The chain links TRBV5-6 to TRBJ2-7; the D call may be TRBD1 or TRBD2 (6 bases each). V lost 4 bases and J lost 5, with 16 bases in between. Germline CDR1 SGHDT, CDR2 YYEEEE. The CDR3 is made up of 14 amino acids.

The chain uses TRBV2 and TRBJ2-5, with D perhaps given as TRBD1 or TRBD2 (5 bases each). Germline CDR1 is SNHLY and CDR2 is FYNNEI. The length of the CDR3 is 13 residues. V lost 7 bases and J 4 bases, leaving 13 bases between the germline ends. The CDR3 reads CASILGAAETQYF. The DNA of the CDR3 is TGTGCCAGCATTCTCGGGGCCGCAGAGACCCAGTACTTC.

The J gene is TRBJ2-1, the V gene TRBV14, with 14 bases matching TRBD2. The CDR3 has 18 residues. V gave up 4 bases and J gave up 1 base; unmatched junction bases: 6. The V gene's germline CDR1 is SGHDN and CDR2 FVKESK. The CDR3 nucleotides read TGTGCCAGCAGCCCACGACTAGCGGGAGGGTGGTCCTACAATGAGCAGTTCTTC. This translates into CASSPRLAGGWSYNEQFF.

The chain uses TRBV29-1 and TRBJ2-2; no clear D. Trimming removed 7 bases at V and 6 bases at J, with 6 bases between. There are 10 residues in the CDR3. The germline gives CDR1 SQVTM, CDR2 ANQGSEA. The CDR3 nucleotides are TGCAGCGGGTGGTCCGGGGAGCTGTTTTTT. Translation: CSGWSGELFF.

For the CDR3, the DNA is TGCGCCAGCAGCCAAGTTCTCGGGACAGTGAACAATGAGCAGTTCTTC. This translates into CASSQVLGTVNNEQFF. The chain has TRBV4-1 and TRBJ2-1; the match to TRBD1 covers 7 bases. The CDR3 has 16 residues. Germline CDR1 reads MGHRA; CDR2 reads YSYEKL. V was clipped by 1 base and J by 5 bases; unmatched bases: 8.

This chain joins TRBV10-1 and TRBJ2-2; 7 bases match TRBD2. The CDR3 runs to 18 residues. Germline V CDR1 and CDR2: WNHNN, SYGVQD (reference sequence). The junction had 10 bases not matched to a gene; V was cut back by 3 bases and J by 0 bases. In DNA, the CDR3 is TGCGCCAGCAGTGACTCATGGCAGAGCGGGGCGAACACCGGGGAGCTGTTTTTT. Encoded protein: CASSDSWQSGANTGELFF.

This clone appeared a single time. This sequence joins TRBV19 and TRBJ1-5; no reliable D call. The V gene lost 6 bases and the J gene lost 1 base, with 10 bases spanning the gap. The CDR3 sequence is 14 residues long. Germline V lookup: CDR1 LNHDA, CDR2 SQIVND (reference sequence). The CDR3 sequence is CASSIAASNQPQHF. The CDR3 DNA follows: TGTGCCAGTAGCATCGCGGCAAGCAATCAGCCCCAGCATTTT.

The chain joins TRBV6-1 to TRBJ1-4; D is ambiguous. CDR1 and CDR2 from the germline V gene are MNHNS and SASEGT. Trimming removed 2 bases at V and 8 bases at J, with 6 bases between. There are 12 residues in the CDR3. The CDR3 sequence is CASSEQWEKLFF. For the CDR3, the DNA is TGTGCCAGCAGTGAACAGTGGGAAAAACTGTTTTTT.

The CDR3 region has the DNA TGCGCCAGCAGCCAAGACATTTACCGGGGAGACTACGAGCAGTACTTC. It translates to CASSQDIYRGDYEQYF. The J gene is TRBJ2-7, the V gene TRBV4-1; the D gene is possibly TRBD2 (5 bases). The CDR3 covers 16 residues. Trimming removed 0 bases from V and 3 bases from J, with 15 bases in between. From germline, CDR1 is MGHRA and CDR2 YSYEKL.

The V and J genes are TRBV30 and TRBJ2-7; D not certain. Trimming cost V 3 bases and J 2 bases, with 11 bases left between them. The CDR3 totals 13 residues. The germline gives CDR1 GTSNPN, CDR2 SVGIG (reference sequence). The CDR3 spells CAWRKNGAYEQYF. The CDR3 region has the DNA TGTGCCTGGAGGAAGAATGGGGCCTACGAGCAGTACTTC.

The chain joins TRBV14 to TRBJ2-5, with D hard to call. The CDR3 is 14 amino acids. Trimming pared 4 bases from V and 2 bases from J, leaving 11 bases between. In germline, CDR1 is SGHDN, CDR2 FVKESK. CDR3 sequence (DNA): TGTGCCAGCAGCCTAAGTTTAGGGCAAGAGACCCAGTACTTC. Translating gives CASSLSLGQETQYF.

The gene calls are TRBV29-1 and TRBJ2-2; tentative D call: TRBD1 (5 bases). The CDR3 covers 13 residues. Germline V lookup: CDR1 SQVTM, CDR2 ANQGSEA. V lost 5 bases and J 3 bases, leaving 10 bases between the germline ends. CDR3 region: CSVTSQDTGELFF. CDR3 nucleotides: TGCAGCGTTACGTCACAGGACACCGGGGAGCTGTTTTTT.